This TCR beta chain was identified in a study of identifying expanded T cells in peripheral blood. Study findings and constraints: About 1.2 clones differed between technical replicates, versus approximately 17 and 20 over time.

The CDR3 sequence is 16 residues long. Trimming removed 5 bases from V and 4 bases from J; junction bases left unmatched: 9. Germline CDR1 is MNHEY and CDR2 is SMNVEV (reference sequence). Collection occurred without any documented infections or immune events in donors. TCRdb's table, derived via immunoSEQ multiplex PCR, lists solely in-frame clones and lacks some. Among 90,000 to 95,000 clones listed, around 90% were seen once. Note on this clone: The target antigen is unknown.

This receptor was identified in a person between 18 and 75 years old in good health. The gene calls are TRBV27 and TRBJ2-2; TRBD2 matches 8 bases. Source material: blood. In DNA, the CDR3 is TGTGCCAGCAGTACCTTAGCGGGATACCGCACCGGGGAGCTGTTTTTT. Protein sequence: CASSTLAGYRTGELFF.